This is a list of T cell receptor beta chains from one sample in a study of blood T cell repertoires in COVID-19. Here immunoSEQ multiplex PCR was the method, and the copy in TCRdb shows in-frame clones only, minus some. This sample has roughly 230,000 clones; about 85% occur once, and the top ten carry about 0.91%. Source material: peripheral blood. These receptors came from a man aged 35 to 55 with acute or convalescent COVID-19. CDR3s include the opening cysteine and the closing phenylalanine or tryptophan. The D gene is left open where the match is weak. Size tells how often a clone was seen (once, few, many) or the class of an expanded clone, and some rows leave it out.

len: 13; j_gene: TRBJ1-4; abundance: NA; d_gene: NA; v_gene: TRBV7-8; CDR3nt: TGTGCCAGCAGCCCTGGCGGTAATGAAAAACTGTTTTTT; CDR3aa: CASSPGGNEKLFF
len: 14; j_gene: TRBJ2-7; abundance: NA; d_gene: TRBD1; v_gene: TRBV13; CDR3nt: TGTGCCAGCAGCGCCCGACAGGGGGCTTACGAGCAGTACTTC; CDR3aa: CASSARQGAYEQYF
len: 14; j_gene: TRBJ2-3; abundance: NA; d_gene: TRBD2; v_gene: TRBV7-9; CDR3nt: TGTGCCCTTGGGACGGCGGGGGGGACAGATACGCAGTATTTT; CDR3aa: CALGTAGGTDTQYF
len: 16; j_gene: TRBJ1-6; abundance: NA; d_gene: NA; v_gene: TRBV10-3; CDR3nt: TGTGCCATCCACCCAGGGGCAGGCGCCTATAATTCACCCCTCCACTTT; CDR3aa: CAIHPGAGAYNSPLHF
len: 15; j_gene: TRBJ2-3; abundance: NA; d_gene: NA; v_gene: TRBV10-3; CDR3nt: TGTGCCATCAGTGATCGAGCTAGCGCCCGGGATACGCAGTATTTT; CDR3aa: CAISDRASARDTQYF
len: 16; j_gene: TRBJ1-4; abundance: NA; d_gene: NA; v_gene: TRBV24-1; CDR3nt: TGTGCCACCAGTGATTCCAGGGTTGGGACTAATGAAAAACTGTTTTTT; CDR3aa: CATSDSRVGTNEKLFF
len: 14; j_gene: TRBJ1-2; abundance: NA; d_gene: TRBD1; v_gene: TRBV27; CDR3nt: TGTGCCAGCAGGACCACAGGGGCGCTCGGTGGCTACACCTTC; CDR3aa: CASRTTGALGGYTF
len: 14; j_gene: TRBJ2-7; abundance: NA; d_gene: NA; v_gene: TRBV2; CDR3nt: TGTGCCAGCAGTGAAGTGCTGAGCTCCTACGAGCAGTACTTC; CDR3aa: CASSEVLSSYEQYF
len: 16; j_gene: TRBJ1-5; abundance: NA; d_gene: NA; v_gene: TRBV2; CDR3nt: TGTGCCAGCAGTGAATTTGGCAGGGGAGGCAATCAGCCCCAGCATTTT; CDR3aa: CASSEFGRGGNQPQHF
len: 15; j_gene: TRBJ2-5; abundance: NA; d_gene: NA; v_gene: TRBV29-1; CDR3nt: TGCAGCGTGGAACAGGGAGGGTCATTCGGGGAGACCCAGTACTTC; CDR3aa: CSVEQGGSFGETQYF
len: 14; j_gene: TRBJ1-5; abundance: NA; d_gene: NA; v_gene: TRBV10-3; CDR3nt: TGTGCCATCAGTGAGTCTGACGGGGGACAGCCCCAGCATTTT; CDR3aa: CAISESDGGQPQHF
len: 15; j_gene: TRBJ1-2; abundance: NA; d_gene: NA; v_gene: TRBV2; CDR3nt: TGTGCCAGCAGCCCGTTCGGAGGGGCGAGCTATGGCTACACCTTC; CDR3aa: CASSPFGGASYGYTF
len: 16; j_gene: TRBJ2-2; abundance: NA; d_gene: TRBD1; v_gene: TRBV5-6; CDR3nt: TGTGCCAGCAGCCGACGAGGGACAGGTACTACATTCGGGCTGTTTTTT; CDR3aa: CASSRRGTGTTFGLFF
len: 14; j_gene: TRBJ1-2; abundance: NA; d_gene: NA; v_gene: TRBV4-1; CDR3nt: TGCGCCAGCAGCCAAATCCCTCGGAGCTATGGCTACACCTTC; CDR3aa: CASSQIPRSYGYTF
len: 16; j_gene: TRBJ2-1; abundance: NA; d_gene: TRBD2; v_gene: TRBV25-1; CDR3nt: TGTGCCAGCAGACCCACGACTAGCGGGGGGATCAGTGAGCAGTTCTTC; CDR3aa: CASRPTTSGGISEQFF
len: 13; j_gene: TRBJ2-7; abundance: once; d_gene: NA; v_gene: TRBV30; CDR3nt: TGTGCCTGGAGGCCGAGGGGGGGCTACGAGCAGTACTTC; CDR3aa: CAWRPRGGYEQYF
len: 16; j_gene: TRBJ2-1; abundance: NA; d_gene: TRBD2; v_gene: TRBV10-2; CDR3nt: TGCGCCAGCAGTGTCTCTAGCGGGGAAACCTACAATGAGCAGTTCTTC; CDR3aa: CASSVSSGETYNEQFF
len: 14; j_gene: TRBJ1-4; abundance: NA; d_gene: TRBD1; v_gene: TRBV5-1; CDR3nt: TGCGCCAGCAAGGGACAGGGGGCTAATGAAAAACTGTTTTTT; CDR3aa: CASKGQGANEKLFF
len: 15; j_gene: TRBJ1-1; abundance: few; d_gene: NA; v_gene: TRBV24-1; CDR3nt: TGTGCCACCTTTAGATCGGAGTATATGAACACTGAAGCTTTCTTT; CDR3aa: CATFRSEYMNTEAFF
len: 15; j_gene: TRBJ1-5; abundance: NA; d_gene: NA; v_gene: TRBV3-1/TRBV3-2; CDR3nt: TGTGCCAGCAGCCAAGGCTCACTTAGCAATCAGCCCCAGCATTTT; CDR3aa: CASSQGSLSNQPQHF
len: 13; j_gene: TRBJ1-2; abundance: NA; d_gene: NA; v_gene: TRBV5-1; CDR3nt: TGCGCCAGCAGTTCAGAACAGGGAAGAGGCTACACCTTC; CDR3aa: CASSSEQGRGYTF
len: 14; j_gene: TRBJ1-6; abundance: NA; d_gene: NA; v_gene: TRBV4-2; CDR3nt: TGTGCCAGCAGCCAAGATGGCCCAAATTCACCCCTCCACTTT; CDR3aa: CASSQDGPNSPLHF
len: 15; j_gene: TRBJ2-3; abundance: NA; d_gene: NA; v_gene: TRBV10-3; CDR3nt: TGTGCCATCAGTGAGTCTAGTCTAGCCGGAGATACGCAGTATTTT; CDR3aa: CAISESSLAGDTQYF
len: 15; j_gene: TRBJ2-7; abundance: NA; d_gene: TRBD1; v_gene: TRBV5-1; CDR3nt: TGCGCCAGCAGCTTGACCGGGACAGGGTACAACGAGCAGTACTTC; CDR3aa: CASSLTGTGYNEQYF
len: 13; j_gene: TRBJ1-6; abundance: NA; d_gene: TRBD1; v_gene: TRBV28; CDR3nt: TGTGCCGGAGGCAGGGGGCAATATTCACCCCTCCACTTT; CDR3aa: CAGGRGQYSPLHF
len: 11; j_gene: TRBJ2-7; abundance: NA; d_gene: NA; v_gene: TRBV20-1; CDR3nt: TGCAGTGCTAGTGGCGTCTACGAGCAGTACTTC; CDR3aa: CSASGVYEQYF
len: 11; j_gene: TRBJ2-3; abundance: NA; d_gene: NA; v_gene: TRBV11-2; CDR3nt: TGTGCCAGCAGCTTAGCGGTCTTGCAGTATTTT; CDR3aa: CASSLAVLQYF
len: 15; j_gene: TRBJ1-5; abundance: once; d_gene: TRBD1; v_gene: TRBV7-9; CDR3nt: TGTGCCAGCAGCCTAACAGGGGCAAGCAATCAGCCCCAGCATTTT; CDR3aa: CASSLTGASNQPQHF
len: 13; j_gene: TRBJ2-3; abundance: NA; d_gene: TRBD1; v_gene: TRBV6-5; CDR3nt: TGTGCCAGCAGACAGGGGGCGACAGATACGCAGTATTTT; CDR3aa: CASRQGATDTQYF
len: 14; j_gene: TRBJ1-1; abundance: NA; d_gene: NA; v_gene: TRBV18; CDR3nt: TGTGCCAGCTCACTGGGGGCAGTGAACACTGAAGCTTTCTTT; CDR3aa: CASSLGAVNTEAFF
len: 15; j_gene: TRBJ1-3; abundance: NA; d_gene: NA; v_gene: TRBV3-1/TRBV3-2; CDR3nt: TGTGCCAGCAGCTACACCGGGGGGACTGGAAACACCATATATTTT; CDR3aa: CASSYTGGTGNTIYF
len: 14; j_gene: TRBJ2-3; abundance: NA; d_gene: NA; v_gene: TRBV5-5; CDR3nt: TGTGCCAGCAGCATTCGGACAGGCACAGATACGCAGTATTTT; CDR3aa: CASSIRTGTDTQYF
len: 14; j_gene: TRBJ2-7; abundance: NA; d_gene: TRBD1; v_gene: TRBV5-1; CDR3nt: TGCGCCAGCAGCTCTGACAGGGCATCCTACGAGCAGTACTTC; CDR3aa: CASSSDRASYEQYF
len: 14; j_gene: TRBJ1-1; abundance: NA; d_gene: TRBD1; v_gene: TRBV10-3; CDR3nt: TGTGCCATCAGTGGGGACAGGGCGAACACTGAAGCTTTCTTT; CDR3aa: CAISGDRANTEAFF
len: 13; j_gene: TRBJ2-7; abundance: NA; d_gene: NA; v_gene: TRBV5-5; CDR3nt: TGTGCCAGCAGCTTGGGTAGTGTCTACGAGCAGTACTTC; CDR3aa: CASSLGSVYEQYF